This entry concerns a single T cell receptor beta chain. These data come from a study of Ad26.COV2.S vaccination and SARS-CoV-2 variants. As for the study in general: Each vaccinee took Ad26.COV2.S intramuscularly, once or twice 56 days apart.

Measured with immunoSEQ multiplex PCR; TCRdb has only the in-frame clones, and not every one. Of about 400,000 clones in the sample, 89% were seen once. The germline V and J ends were trimmed by 5 bases and 1 base, with 16 bases remaining between them. The germline V gene has CDR1 LNHNV and CDR2 YYDKDF (reference sequence). This CDR3 region has 16 residues. Treatment in this sample: around 19 received Ad26.COV2.S at low or high dose, single or two shots; several received placebo; per-sample allocation not given. At day 63 after the first vaccine or placebo injection, samples were drawn. Ad26 vector vaccine expressed Wuhan-strain SARS-CoV-2 spike.

The sample consisted of peripheral blood, taken in a trial of Ad26.COV2.S vaccine versus placebo. This chain connects TRBV15 to TRBJ2-3, with D possibly matching TRBD1 (5 bases). The origin of this receptor is a person between 18 and 65 years old who received the Ad26.COV2.S COVID-19 vaccine or a placebo. In nucleotides, the CDR3 is TGTGCCACCAGCCCGAAAGGGGCGCGCGGCACAGATACGCAGTATTTT. Residues: CATSPKGARGTDTQYF.